The clone carrying this T cell receptor beta chain showed up many times. Its antigen is unknown. The CDR3 runs to 13 residues. The V gene lost 1 base and the J gene lost 2 bases, with 5 bases spanning the gap. CDR1 SEHNR and CDR2 FQNEAQ come from the germline V gene (reference sequence). As for time point: persistent/refractory GD, antithyroid drugs over 5 years with positive TRAb. Following extraction of RNA from PBMCs, that RNA was used to make the TCR library. Researchers made TCR beta libraries by using iRepertoire HTBI primers and running Arm-PCR on CDR3 regions. TCRdb re-derived calls from the multiplex PCR reads in MiXCR, one entry per CDR3 protein. This sample has about 460,000 distinct CDR3 sequences; approximately 23% occur once, and the top ten carry about an eighth. The sample comes from a study of regulatory T cells in long-lasting Graves disease. Points from the study as a whole: There were preferences for TRBV28, TRBJ1-2 and TRBJ2-5 in persistent disease. For persistent Graves' patients, TCR diversity was lower than for newly diagnosed ones.

The sequence was collected from a female donor with Graves disease. Sequencing used peripheral blood mononuclear cells (PBMCs), obtained when the disease was refractory, from a patient treated with antithyroid drugs. The chain carries TRBV7-9 and TRBJ1-1; no clear D gene. CDR3 residues: CASSLVANTEAFF. The DNA of the CDR3 is TGTGCCAGCAGCTTAGTGGCAAACACTGAAGCTTTCTTT.